These 8 T cell receptor beta chains were all obtained from the same sample, sequenced in a study of blood T cell repertoires in COVID-19. Profiling relied on immunoSEQ multiplex PCR, and the TCRdb table lists in-frame clones only, not all of them. The repertoire has under 250,000 clones, 70% to 90% of them found once; the top ten carry around 10%. The sample taken for sequencing was peripheral blood. These receptors all come from a man aged 45-65 years with COVID-19, enrolled during active disease.

This clone was detected only once. This chain joins TRBV7-9 and TRBJ1-2; D may be TRBD1 (5 bases). Trimming took 6 bases from V and 7 from J, leaving 12 bases between them. In germline, CDR1 is SEHNR, CDR2 FQNEAQ (reference sequence). This CDR3 spans 12 amino acids. CDR3 coding DNA: TGTGCCAGCAGAGCGGAGGGGCTTGGCTACACCTTC. Its translation is CASRAEGLGYTF.

The gene calls are TRBV7-8 and TRBJ2-7, with 11 nucleotides matching TRBD1. This CDR3 contains 17 residues. V gave up 5 bases and J gave up 2 bases; unmatched junction bases: 11. From germline, CDR1 is SGHVS and CDR2 FQNEAQ. The CDR3 DNA reads TGTGCCAGCAGCGACAGAGTGCCGGGACAGGGGGCCTACGAGCAGTACTTC. It is translated as CASSDRVPGQGAYEQYF.

V is TRBV5-8 and J is TRBJ1-5, with a tentative D call TRBD1 (6 bases). Trimming removed 4 bases at V and 6 bases at J, with 17 bases between. CDR1 is SGHTS and CDR2 is YDEGEE in the germline V gene. The CDR3 has 15 residues. CDR3 sequence reads: CASSPIGGGGQPQHF. The CDR3 nucleotides read TGTGCCAGCAGCCCTATCGGGGGGGGCGGTCAGCCCCAGCATTTT. Full variable domain (outside the CDR3, taken from reference TRBV5-8 and TRBJ1-5): EAGVTQSPTHLIKTRGQQATLRCSPISGHTSVYWYQQALGLGLQFLLWYDEGEERNRGNFPPRFSGRQFPNYSSELNVNALELEDSALYLCASSPIGGGGQPQHFGDGTRLSIL.

The DNA of the CDR3 is TGTGCCAGCGGGCGGGACAGGGGGGAGCTTCAGCCCCAGCATTTT. Protein product: CASGRDRGELQPQHF. This chain links TRBV2 with TRBJ1-5, with 11 bases fitting TRBD1. Germline CDR1 reads SNHLY; CDR2 reads FYNNEI. CDR3 size: 15 residues. With 8 bases clipped from V and 6 bases from J, the junction kept 9 bases outside the gene matches.

The chain combines TRBV7-9 with TRBJ2-1; 9 bases map to TRBD2. This CDR3 has 17 residues. The germline CDR1 and CDR2 sequences are SEHNR and FQNEAQ (reference sequence). Trimming removed 5 bases from V and 0 bases from J; junction bases left unmatched: 8. The CDR3, as DNA: TGTGCCAGCAGCCCGCCGACTAGCGGCCTCTCCTACAATGAGCAGTTCTTC. It is translated as CASSPPTSGLSYNEQFF.

The rearrangement joins TRBV3-1 (or the pseudogene TRBV3-2) to TRBJ1-4, with D unresolved. This CDR3 has 14 amino acids. Germline V gene data show CDR1 as LGHDT and CDR2 as YNNKEL (reference sequence). V was pared by 7 bases and J by 4 bases, with 13 bases between. The CDR3 bases are TGTGCCAGCAAGGTACGGAGCTATAATGAAAAACTGTTTTTT. Its translation: CASKVRSYNEKLFF.

This chain connects TRBV6-2 or TRBV6-3 to TRBJ2-3, with TRBD1 matching 7 bases. CDR1 is MNHEY, CDR2 SVGEGT, per germline. The CDR3 sequence is 14 residues long. The V gene end was trimmed by 4 bases and the J gene end by 4 bases; junction bases not matched to a gene: 5. CDR3: CASSFDRGPDTQYF. Written as DNA, the CDR3 is TGTGCCAGCAGTTTTGATAGGGGGCCAGATACGCAGTATTTT.

The chain has TRBV27 and TRBJ1-5; TRBD1 matches 9 bases. After removal of 3 bases from V and 3 bases from J, the junction contained 12 bases not matched to a gene. Per the germline V gene, CDR1 is MNHEY and CDR2 is SMNVEV (reference sequence). CDR3 length: 18 residues. Written as DNA, the CDR3 is TGTGCCAGCAGTTTGTATTCCGGGACAGGGAGCCTCAATCAGCCCCAGCATTTT. It translates to CASSLYSGTGSLNQPQHF.